Listed below are T cell receptor beta chains from one sample, sequenced in a study of response to subunit inactivated influenza vaccine. One entry per CDR3 protein results from TCRdb running MiXCR on the RT-PCR reads. The repertoire holds roughly 790,000 distinct CDR3 sequences, with about 20% as singletons. The sequenced sample was PBMCs from blood, obtained 4 to 6 days after vaccination. All receptors come from a man between 50 and 59 years old who received an inactivated influenza vaccine. Each CDR3 is given with its conserved first and last residue. A D gene is named only where the DNA matches it firmly. A row's size may be missing; if present it is once, few, many or a size class.

D | size | J | V | DNA | CDR3
TRBD1 | NA | TRBJ2-1 | TRBV6-1 | TGTGCCAGCAGTCGACCTTACTCCGGGACAGGGGGTCGGGGTGAGCAGTTCTTC | CASSRPYSGTGGRGEQFF
NA | many | TRBJ1-6 | TRBV10-3 | TGTGCCAGCAGGGAGGGTGGCTATTCACCCCTCCACTTT | CASREGGYSPLHF
NA | many | TRBJ1-1 | TRBV29-1 | TGCAGCATAAAGGACTCTGACACTGAAGCTTTCTTT | CSIKDSDTEAFF
TRBD1 | few | TRBJ2-7 | TRBV12-3/TRBV12-4 | TGTGCCAGCACCCTGGACAGGGGAGACTACGAGCAGTACTTC | CASTLDRGDYEQYF
NA | once | TRBJ2-7 | TRBV7-9 | TGTGCCAGCAGCTTACAGGGCCCGCAGTACTTC | CASSLQGPQYF
NA | NA | TRBJ2-1 | TRBV5-1 | TGCGCCAGCAGCCGCAGTACAGGGACCGACAATGAGCAGTTCTTC | CASSRSTGTDNEQFF
NA | NA | TRBJ2-3 | TRBV5-6 | TGTGCCAGCAGCTTTGCGGGACCCACAGATACGCAGTATTTT | CASSFAGPTDTQYF
NA | NA | TRBJ2-7 | TRBV5-1 | TGCGCCAGCAGCTTGGCCAACGTCTACGAGCAGTACTTC | CASSLANVYEQYF
TRBD2 | NA | TRBJ2-5 | TRBV7-2 | TGTGCCAGCAGCTTAGCAGGGGTCGGGGGGGAGACCCAGTACTTC | CASSLAGVGGETQYF
NA | few | TRBJ1-6 | TRBV7-2 | TGTGCCAGCAGCGCCGGACACATTAATTCACCCCTCCACTTT | CASSAGHINSPLHF
NA | NA | TRBJ2-7 | TRBV20-1 | TGCAGTGCTCCTCAGAGCGGGCACTCCTACGAGCAGTACTTC | CSAPQSGHSYEQYF
TRBD2 | NA | TRBJ2-7 | TRBV4-3 | TGCGCCAGCAGCCAAGGGACTAGCGGGGCGGGCGAGCAGTACTTC | CASSQGTSGAGEQYF
NA | few | TRBJ2-1 | TRBV11-2 | TGTGCCAGCAGCCGCGCCCTAAGGGACTACAATGAGCAGTTCTTC | CASSRALRDYNEQFF
TRBD1 | NA | TRBJ1-2 | TRBV28 | TGTGCCACCCCAACCGGGACAGCTAGCGATGGCTACACCTTC | CATPTGTASDGYTF
NA | NA | TRBJ2-1 | TRBV7-9 | TGTGCCAGCAGCTTAGTTGTGCCCCACAATGAGCAGTTCTTC | CASSLVVPHNEQFF
NA | few | TRBJ1-1 | TRBV11-1 | TGTGCCAGCAGCGACGGGGTGAGGAACACTGAAGCTTTCTTT | CASSDGVRNTEAFF
NA | few | TRBJ2-1 | TRBV15 | TGTGCCACCAGCAGAGATATGGGTACGACTAGGTACAGGTCTGAGCAGTTCTTC | CATSRDMGTTRYRSEQFF
TRBD2 | NA | TRBJ2-3 | TRBV6-5 | TGTGCCAGCAGTTCACTAGCGGGCGTCCCGCGAGATACGCAGTATTTT | CASSSLAGVPRDTQYF
NA | NA | TRBJ2-2 | TRBV25-1 | TGTGCCAGCAGTGCCGGACCGGGCCTAAGTACCGGGGAGCTGTTTTTT | CASSAGPGLSTGELFF
NA | NA | TRBJ2-2 | TRBV12-3/TRBV12-4 | TGTGCCAGCAGCCGACAGGACTACACCGGGGAGCTGTTTTTT | CASSRQDYTGELFF
NA | few | TRBJ2-7 | TRBV29-1 | TGCAGCGTTGATTCTGGCCCCTACGAGCAGTACTTC | CSVDSGPYEQYF
NA | NA | TRBJ2-7 | TRBV18 | TGTGCCAGCTCACCACTTAGCGAGGGGACGGAGCAGTACTTC | CASSPLSEGTEQYF
NA | NA | TRBJ2-5 | TRBV4-3 | TGCGCCAGCAGCAACTCGATGGGGACCGTAGAGACCCAGTACTTC | CASSNSMGTVETQYF
NA | NA | TRBJ2-2 | TRBV29-1 | TGCAGCGTTACACGGACAGCCTCGAACACCGGGGAGCTGTTTTTT | CSVTRTASNTGELFF
NA | NA | TRBJ2-7 | TRBV9 | TGTGCCAGCAGCGTATGGGACACCCCCTACGAGCAGTACTTC | CASSVWDTPYEQYF
TRBD2 | few | TRBJ2-5 | TRBV20-1 | TGCAGTGCTCCAGGTGGCGGGAGGGCCCAAGAGACCCAGTACTTC | CSAPGGGRAQETQYF
NA | NA | TRBJ2-5 | TRBV11-2 | TGTGCCAGCAGCTTTTATCGGACTACCATTGGGGAAGAGACCCAGTACTTC | CASSFYRTTIGEETQYF
TRBD2 | few | TRBJ2-1 | TRBV25-1 | TGTGCCAGCAGTGGCCAAGCGGGATCCTCCTACAATGAGCAGTTCTTC | CASSGQAGSSYNEQFF
NA | many | TRBJ2-1 | TRBV4-3 | TGCGCCAGCAGCCTACAGGCGGAATACAATGAGCAGTTCTTC | CASSLQAEYNEQFF
NA | NA | TRBJ2-7 | TRBV6-2/TRBV6-3 | TGTGCCAGCAGTTACGAGGGGCAAGGGGAGCAGTACTTC | CASSYEGQGEQYF
NA | few | TRBJ2-1 | TRBV6-1 | TGTGCCAGCAGTGATTCAGTGCATGAGCAGTTCTTC | CASSDSVHEQFF
TRBD2 | few | TRBJ2-1 | TRBV3-1 | TGTGCCACGACCAATGGGCGGGAGTGGAATGAGCAGTTCTTC | CATTNGREWNEQFF
NA | NA | TRBJ2-1 | TRBV6-5 | TGTGCCAGCAGTTACTCTTCCCTACTAGGCTCCTACAATGAGCAGTTCTTC | CASSYSSLLGSYNEQFF
NA | few | TRBJ2-1 | TRBV14 | TGTGCCAGCAGCCAAGGTGCTGTCCAGGGGCAGTTCTTC | CASSQGAVQGQFF
NA | few | TRBJ1-6 | TRBV4-3 | TGCGCCAGCAGCCAAGACAGGAGCAATTCACCCCTCCACTTT | CASSQDRSNSPLHF
NA | NA | TRBJ2-3 | TRBV12-3/TRBV12-4 | TGTGCCTCCTCCGGGGCCTTTTCCGCTAGCACAGATACGCAGTATTTT | CASSGAFSASTDTQYF
TRBD1 | few | TRBJ2-7 | TRBV10-3 | TGTGCCACGACTCACTCGGGACAGGGGGACTCCTACGAGCAGTACTTC | CATTHSGQGDSYEQYF
NA | many | TRBJ2-3 | TRBV20-1 | TGCAGTGCTTTCCTGGCCTCCCCGGATACGCAGTATTTT | CSAFLASPDTQYF
NA | NA | TRBJ2-2 | TRBV11-2 | TGTGCCAGCAGCTTAGTCGAGGCCAACACCGGGGAGCTGTTTTTT | CASSLVEANTGELFF
TRBD2 | few | TRBJ2-7 | TRBV6-1 | TGTGCCAGCACTCAGTCGGCTAGCGGCCTTTACGAGCAGTACTTC | CASTQSASGLYEQYF
TRBD1 | NA | TRBJ2-7 | TRBV12-3/TRBV12-4 | TGTGCCAGCAGGGCCGGACAGGCCTCCTACGAGCAGTACTTC | CASRAGQASYEQYF
TRBD2 | few | TRBJ2-2 | TRBV9 | TGTGCCAGCAGCGTAGGTCCGGGAGGGAACACCGGGGAGCTGTTTTTT | CASSVGPGGNTGELFF
TRBD2 | NA | TRBJ2-1 | TRBV10-3 | TGTGCCATCAGTGCGGGATTAGCGGGAAACAATGAGCAGTTCTTC | CAISAGLAGNNEQFF
NA | many | TRBJ1-1 | TRBV10-1 | TGCGCCAGCAGTGCTCGACAGACGAACACTGAAGCTTTCTTT | CASSARQTNTEAFF
TRBD1 | NA | TRBJ1-1 | TRBV4-3 | TGCGCCAGCAGCCAAGAAACAGGGGGCGACTCGGCTTTCTTT | CASSQETGGDSAFF
NA | NA | TRBJ1-1 | TRBV29-1 | TGCAGCGTTGCCCCCATGAACACTGAAGCTTTCTTT | CSVAPMNTEAFF
TRBD1 | NA | TRBJ2-7 | TRBV4-3 | TGCGCCAGCAGCCAAGAAGGGGGACAGGGGGACGAGCAGTACTTC | CASSQEGGQGDEQYF
TRBD1 | NA | TRBJ1-5 | TRBV7-2 | TGTGCCAGCAGCTTTGGACAGGGAGGCCAGCCCCAGCATTTT | CASSFGQGGQPQHF
TRBD1 | NA | TRBJ2-7 | TRBV11-1 | TGTGCCAGCAGCTTCGGACAGGGAGCTAATCCCAGGTCCTACGAGCAGTACTTC | CASSFGQGANPRSYEQYF
TRBD2 | NA | TRBJ2-3 | TRBV18 | TGTGCCAGCTCACCGCAGCTGACTAGCGGGAGGACAGATACGCAGTATTTT | CASSPQLTSGRTDTQYF
TRBD2 | few | TRBJ2-1 | TRBV28 | TGTGCCAGCACTTTGGGGACTAGCCTCTACTTGAAGCAGTTCTTC | CASTLGTSLYLKQFF